This is a list of T cell receptor beta chains from one sample in a study of blood T cell repertoires in COVID-19. Measured with immunoSEQ multiplex PCR; TCRdb has only the in-frame clones, and not every one. The profile shows 250,000 or so clones, 85% of them singletons. The sample consisted of peripheral blood. These TCRs come from a woman aged 55-69 years with active or convalescent COVID-19. Each CDR3 is given with its conserved first and last residue. Fields, in order: V gene, clone size, D gene, J gene, CDR3 protein, CDR3 DNA. The D gene is left open where the match is weak. Clone size is not always given. Where it is, it says once, few, many or a class for expanded clones.

v_call: TRBV5-1
clone_size: NA
d_call: TRBD2
j_call: TRBJ2-5
cdr3_aa: CASSLSGGMVGQETQYF
cdr3_nt: TGCGCCAGCAGCTTGAGCGGGGGGATGGTGGGGCAAGAGACCCAGTACTTC

v_call: TRBV19
clone_size: NA
d_call: TRBD2
j_call: TRBJ2-7
cdr3_aa: CASRYTSGRAWEQYF
cdr3_nt: TGTGCCAGTAGATATACTAGCGGGAGGGCCTGGGAGCAGTACTTC

v_call: TRBV11-3
clone_size: NA
d_call: TRBD2
j_call: TRBJ2-7
cdr3_aa: CASSLGGEATYEQYF
cdr3_nt: TGTGCCAGCAGCCTGGGGGGGGAGGCAACCTACGAGCAGTACTTC

v_call: TRBV29-1
clone_size: NA
d_call: NA
j_call: TRBJ2-2
cdr3_aa: CSVPGMNTGELFF
cdr3_nt: TGCAGCGTTCCCGGGATGAACACCGGGGAGCTGTTTTTT

v_call: TRBV9
clone_size: once
d_call: NA
j_call: TRBJ2-2
cdr3_aa: CASSRGRTGELFF
cdr3_nt: TGTGCCAGCAGCAGAGGGCGGACCGGGGAGCTGTTTTTT

v_call: TRBV3-1/TRBV3-2
clone_size: NA
d_call: NA
j_call: TRBJ1-1
cdr3_aa: CASSQVQGSEAFF
cdr3_nt: TGTGCCAGCAGCCAAGTGCAGGGATCTGAAGCTTTCTTT

v_call: TRBV2
clone_size: NA
d_call: TRBD1
j_call: TRBJ1-4
cdr3_aa: CASNREGTANEKLFF
cdr3_nt: TGTGCCAGCAACAGAGAAGGGACAGCTAATGAAAAACTGTTTTTT

v_call: TRBV18
clone_size: NA
d_call: TRBD1
j_call: TRBJ1-2
cdr3_aa: CASSSRGPDRGNYGYTF
cdr3_nt: TGTGCCAGCTCATCACGGGGGCCAGACAGGGGTAACTATGGCTACACCTTC

v_call: TRBV7-9
clone_size: NA
d_call: NA
j_call: TRBJ1-2
cdr3_aa: CASSSGLGRFEGYTF
cdr3_nt: TGTGCCAGCAGCTCGGGCTTGGGGCGCTTCGAGGGCTACACCTTC

v_call: TRBV6-5
clone_size: NA
d_call: TRBD1
j_call: TRBJ2-3
cdr3_aa: CATSTGIGTDTQYF
cdr3_nt: TGTGCCACCTCGACAGGGATTGGGACAGATACGCAGTATTTT

v_call: TRBV19
clone_size: once
d_call: TRBD1
j_call: TRBJ2-5
cdr3_aa: CASSILQGGQETQYF
cdr3_nt: TGTGCCAGTAGTATTCTACAGGGGGGCCAAGAGACCCAGTACTTC

v_call: TRBV29-1
clone_size: NA
d_call: NA
j_call: TRBJ1-1
cdr3_aa: CSVGQLNTEAFF
cdr3_nt: TGCAGCGTTGGACAATTGAACACTGAAGCTTTCTTT

v_call: TRBV30
clone_size: NA
d_call: NA
j_call: TRBJ1-2
cdr3_aa: CACRTPGNGYTF
cdr3_nt: TGTGCCTGCCGGACCCCGGGGAATGGCTACACCTTC

v_call: TRBV7-3
clone_size: NA
d_call: TRBD2
j_call: TRBJ2-2
cdr3_aa: CASSFPLGGVVGELFF
cdr3_nt: TGTGCCAGCAGCTTTCCCTTGGGAGGGGTGGTCGGGGAGCTGTTTTTT

v_call: TRBV3-1/TRBV3-2
clone_size: once
d_call: NA
j_call: TRBJ1-1
cdr3_aa: CASSPPRAGTENTEAFF
cdr3_nt: TGTGCCAGCAGCCCCCCTCGTGCTGGGACTGAGAACACTGAAGCTTTCTTT

v_call: TRBV5-1
clone_size: NA
d_call: TRBD2
j_call: TRBJ2-3
cdr3_aa: CASRSNLAGGPDTQYF
cdr3_nt: TGCGCCAGCAGATCAAATTTAGCGGGGGGCCCAGATACGCAGTATTTT

v_call: TRBV25-1
clone_size: NA
d_call: TRBD2
j_call: TRBJ2-2
cdr3_aa: CASSERDLAGTGELFF
cdr3_nt: TGTGCCAGCAGTGAAAGGGACCTAGCGGGGACCGGGGAGCTGTTTTTT

v_call: TRBV27
clone_size: NA
d_call: NA
j_call: TRBJ2-5
cdr3_aa: CASSLGRNTMETQYF
cdr3_nt: TGTGCCAGCAGTTTAGGGAGGAATACAATGGAGACCCAGTACTTC